The clone carrying this TCR beta chain was seen a few times. This sample was taken from a study of sequential checkpoint blockade in melanoma. Study overall: Patients were randomized 1:1 to nivolumab-then-ipilimumab or ipilimumab-then-nivolumab first-line. Maintenance nivolumab came after either treatment sequence.

Specified treatment: randomized to nivolumab then ipilimumab (arm A) or the reverse (arm B). From thawed PBMCs, live CD3+CD8+ cells negative for CD19 and CD56 were sorted. V lost 5 bases and J lost 7, with 9 bases in between. The CDR3 consists of 12 residues. CDR1 and CDR2 from the germline V gene are MDHEN and SYDVKM. The data were produced by immunoSEQ multiplex PCR, yet TCRdb's version contains in-frame clones alone and is incomplete. In the table there are about 32,000 clones, approximately 81% of which are singletons. The sequencing here drew on CD8+ T cells sorted from blood (inferred from file names), taken from a patient given nivolumab and ipilimumab in sequence. This TCR came from a human donor with melanoma. The chain uses TRBV28 and TRBJ2-1, with D hard to call. The CDR3 region is CASSQTWNEQFF. CDR3 in DNA: TGTGCCAGCAGTCAGACTTGGAATGAGCAGTTCTTC.